This T cell receptor (beta chain) was captured by sequencing in a study of neurological immune-mediated disorders. The CDR3 is made up of 15 amino acids. V trimming: 7 bases; J trimming: 4 bases; junction bases outside the gene matches: 16. In germline, CDR1 is SQVTM, CDR2 ANQGSEA. Time point meaning: longitudinal time-point 2. The unsorted libraries originated from 2 million PBMCs kept at -80 C. From the 5' RACE reads, TCRdb called clonotypes with MiXCR, one entry per CDR3 protein. The sample holds around 90,000 distinct CDR3 sequences, about 13% seen once. This clonotype was counted between two and nine times.

The TCR was taken from a female donor with HTLV-1-associated myelopathy (HAM/TSP). The chain is built from TRBV29-1 and TRBJ2-7; 7 nucleotides agree with TRBD2. Material for sequencing was PBMCs. CDR3 in DNA: TGCAGCGGGGGGGGAGAGGCCTCTAACGCTTACGAGCAGTACTTC. Protein sequence: CSGGGEASNAYEQYF.